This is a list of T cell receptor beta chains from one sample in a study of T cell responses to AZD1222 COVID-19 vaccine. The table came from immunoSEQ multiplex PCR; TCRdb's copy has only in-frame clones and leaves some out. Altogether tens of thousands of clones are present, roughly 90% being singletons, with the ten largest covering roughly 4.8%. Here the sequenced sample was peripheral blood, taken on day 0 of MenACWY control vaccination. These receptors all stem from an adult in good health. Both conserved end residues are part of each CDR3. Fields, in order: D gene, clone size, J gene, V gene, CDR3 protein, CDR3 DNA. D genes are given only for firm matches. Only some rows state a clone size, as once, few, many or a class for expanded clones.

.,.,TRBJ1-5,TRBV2,CASSGRYGNSNQPQHF,TGTGCCAGCAGTGGTAGGTACGGCAATAGCAATCAGCCCCAGCATTTT
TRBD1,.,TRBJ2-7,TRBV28,CASSLWGGDRVAEQYF,TGTGCCAGCAGTTTATGGGGGGGGGACAGGGTCGCCGAGCAGTACTTC
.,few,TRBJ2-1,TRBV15,CATSRVGVDSPPLNEQFF,TGTGCCACCAGCAGAGTTGGGGTAGATTCCCCTCCTTTGAATGAGCAGTTCTTC
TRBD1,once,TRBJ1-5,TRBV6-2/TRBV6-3,CASSYSGTGDQPQHF,TGTGCCAGCAGTTACTCCGGGACAGGGGATCAGCCCCAGCATTTT
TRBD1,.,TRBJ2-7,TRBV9,CASSLGQGAYEQYF,TGTGCCAGCAGCCTCGGACAGGGGGCTTACGAGCAGTACTTC
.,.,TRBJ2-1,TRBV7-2,CASSRGGSYNEQFF,TGTGCCAGCAGCCGGGGTGGCTCCTACAATGAGCAGTTCTTC
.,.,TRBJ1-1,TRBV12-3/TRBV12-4,CASSDLLGRWAFF,TGTGCCAGCAGCGACCTCCTGGGCAGATGGGCTTTCTTT
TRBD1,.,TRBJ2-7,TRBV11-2,CASSLGGTGFYEQYF,TGTGCCAGCAGCTTAGGTGGGACAGGGTTTTACGAGCAGTACTTC
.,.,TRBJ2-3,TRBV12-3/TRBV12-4,CASSSFGADTQYF,TGTGCCAGCAGTTCTTTCGGGGCAGATACGCAGTATTTT
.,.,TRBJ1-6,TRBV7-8,CASSLVGGSGSPLHF,TGTGCCAGCAGCTTAGTTGGGGGCAGCGGTTCACCCCTCCACTTT
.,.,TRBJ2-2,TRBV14,CASSQDWAGSGELFF,TGTGCCAGCAGCCAAGATTGGGCAGGGTCCGGGGAGCTGTTTTTT
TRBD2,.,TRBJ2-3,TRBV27,CASTPSPGLVSHTQYF,TGTGCCAGCACCCCCAGCCCGGGACTAGTTTCCCATACGCAGTATTTT
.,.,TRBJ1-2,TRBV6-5,CASSYKNYGYTF,TGTGCCAGCAGTTACAAGAACTATGGCTACACCTTC
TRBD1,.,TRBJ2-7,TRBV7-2,CASRAGQAFHEQYF,TGTGCCAGTCGGGCGGGACAGGCCTTCCACGAGCAGTACTTC
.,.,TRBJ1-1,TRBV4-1,CASRGRTMNTEAFF,TGCGCCAGCAGGGGCCGAACCATGAACACTGAAGCTTTCTTT
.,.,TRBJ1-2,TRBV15,CATSRDPTNYGYTF,TGTGCCACCAGCAGAGACCCCACTAACTATGGCTACACCTTC
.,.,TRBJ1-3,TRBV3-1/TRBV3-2,CATLDGSSGNTIYF,TGTGCCACCTTGGACGGGAGCTCTGGAAACACCATATATTTT
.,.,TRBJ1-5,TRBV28,CASSTRDGYNQPQHF,TGTGCCAGCAGTACTCGGGACGGATACAATCAGCCCCAGCATTTT
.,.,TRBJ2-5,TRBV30,CAWSVGETQYF,TGTGCCTGGAGTGTTGGTGAGACCCAGTACTTC
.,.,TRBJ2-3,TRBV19,CASSIVLGGTDTQYF,TGTGCCAGTAGTATAGTGCTTGGTGGAACAGATACGCAGTATTTT
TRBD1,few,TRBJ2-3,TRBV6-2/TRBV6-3,CASRPSGQGTDTQYF,TGTGCCAGCAGGCCTTCGGGACAGGGGACCGATACGCAGTATTTT
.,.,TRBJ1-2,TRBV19,CASKGDGYTF,TGTGCCAGTAAGGGCGATGGCTACACCTTC
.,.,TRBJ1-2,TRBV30,CAWTSLGVGDGYTF,TGTGCCTGGACTTCATTAGGGGTGGGCGATGGCTACACCTTC
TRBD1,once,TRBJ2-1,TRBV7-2,CASSRDRGHNEQFF,TGTGCCAGCAGCAGGGACAGGGGACACAATGAGCAGTTCTTC
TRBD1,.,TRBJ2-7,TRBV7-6,CASSSAQRDRAREQYF,TGTGCCAGCAGCTCGGCCCAGCGGGACAGGGCCCGCGAGCAGTACTTC
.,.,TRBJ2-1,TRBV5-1,CASSFKPTDYYSYNEQFF,TGCGCCAGCAGCTTCAAACCTACGGACTACTACTCCTACAATGAGCAGTTCTTC